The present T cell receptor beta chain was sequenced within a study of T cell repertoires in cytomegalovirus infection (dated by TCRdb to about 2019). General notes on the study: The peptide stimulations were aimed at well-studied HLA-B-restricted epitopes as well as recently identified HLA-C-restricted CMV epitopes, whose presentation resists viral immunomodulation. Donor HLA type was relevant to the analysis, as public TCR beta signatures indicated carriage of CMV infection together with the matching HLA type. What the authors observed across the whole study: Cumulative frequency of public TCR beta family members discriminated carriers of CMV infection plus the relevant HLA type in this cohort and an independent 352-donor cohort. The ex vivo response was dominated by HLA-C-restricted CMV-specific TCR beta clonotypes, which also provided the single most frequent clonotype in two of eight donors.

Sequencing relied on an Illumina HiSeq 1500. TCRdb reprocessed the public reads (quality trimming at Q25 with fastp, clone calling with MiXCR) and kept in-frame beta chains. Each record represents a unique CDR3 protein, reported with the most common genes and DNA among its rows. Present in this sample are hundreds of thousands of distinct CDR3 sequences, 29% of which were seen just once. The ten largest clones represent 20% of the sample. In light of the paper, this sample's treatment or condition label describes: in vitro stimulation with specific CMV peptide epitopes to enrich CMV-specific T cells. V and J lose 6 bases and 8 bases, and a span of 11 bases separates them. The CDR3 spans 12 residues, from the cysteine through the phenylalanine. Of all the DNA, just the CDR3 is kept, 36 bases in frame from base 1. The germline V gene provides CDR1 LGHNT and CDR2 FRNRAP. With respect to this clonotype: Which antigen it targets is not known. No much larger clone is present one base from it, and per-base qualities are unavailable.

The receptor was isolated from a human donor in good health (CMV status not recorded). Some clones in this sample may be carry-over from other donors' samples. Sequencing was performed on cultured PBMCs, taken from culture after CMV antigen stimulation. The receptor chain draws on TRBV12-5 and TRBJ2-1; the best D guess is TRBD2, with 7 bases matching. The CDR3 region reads CASGRGGDEQFF. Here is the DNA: TGTGCTAGTGGGAGGGGGGGAGATGAGCAGTTCTTC.